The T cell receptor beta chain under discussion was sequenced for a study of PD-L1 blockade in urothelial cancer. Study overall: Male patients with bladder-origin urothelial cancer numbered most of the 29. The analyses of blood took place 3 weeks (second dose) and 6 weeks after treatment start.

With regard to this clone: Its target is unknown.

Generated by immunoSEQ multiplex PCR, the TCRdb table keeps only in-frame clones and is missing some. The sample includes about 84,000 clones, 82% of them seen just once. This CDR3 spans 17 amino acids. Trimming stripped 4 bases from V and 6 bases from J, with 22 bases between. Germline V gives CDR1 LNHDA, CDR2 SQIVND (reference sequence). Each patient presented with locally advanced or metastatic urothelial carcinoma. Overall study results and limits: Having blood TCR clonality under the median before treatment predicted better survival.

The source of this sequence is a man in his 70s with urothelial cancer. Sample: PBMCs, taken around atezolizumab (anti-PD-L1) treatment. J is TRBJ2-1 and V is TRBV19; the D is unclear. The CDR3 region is CASSTVPALLSGNEQFF. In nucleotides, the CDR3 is TGTGCCAGTAGTACCGTCCCGGCGCTCCTCTCGGGCAATGAGCAGTTCTTC.